Below are 26 T cell receptor beta chains sequenced from a single sample in a study of OX40 agonist ivuxolimab in advanced cancers. Sequencing used immunoSEQ multiplex PCR; TCRdb keeps in-frame clones, though not all of them. The data show roughly 29,000 clones, with nearly 95% seen just once and about a tenth held by the top ten. This sample comprised CD4+ or CD8+ T cells sorted from blood, obtained in a trial of the OX40 agonist ivuxolimab. The receptors here all came from an adult with an advanced solid tumor such as melanoma, head and neck, liver or kidney cancer.

The CDR3 loop is CASSGLWPNEQFF. In DNA form, the CDR3 reads TGCGCCAGCAGTGGTCTGTGGCCCAATGAGCAGTTCTTC. The chain is built from TRBV10-2 and TRBJ2-1; no clear D. The CDR3 is 13 amino acids. Per germline, CDR1 WSHSY and CDR2 SAAADI. V lost 4 bases to trimming and J lost 6 bases, with 10 bases between them.

This rearrangement joins TRBV10-1 to TRBJ2-7, with D possibly being TRBD2 (6 bases). The V end was cut by 2 bases, the J end by 3 bases, with 8 bases between. From germline, CDR1 is WNHNN and CDR2 SYGVQD (reference sequence). The CDR3 loop spans 13 amino acids. The CDR3 spells CASSEGLLYEQYF. Here the CDR3 DNA reads TGCGCCAGCAGTGAGGGACTACTCTACGAGCAGTACTTC.

V and J are TRBV5-4 and TRBJ2-2; no definite D call. This CDR3 is 13 amino acids long. Germline V gene data show CDR1 as SGHNT and CDR2 as YYREEE (reference sequence). V was shortened by 2 bases and J by 1 base, with 3 bases between the two germline ends. In DNA, the CDR3 is TGTGCCAGCAGCTTCGGGAACACCGGGGAGCTGTTTTTT. As protein: CASSFGNTGELFF.

The V call is TRBV6-1, the J call TRBJ2-3, with D perhaps matching TRBD1 or TRBD2 (6 bases each). The CDR3 contains 14 residues. CDR1 and CDR2 (germline): MNHNS, SASEGT. Deletions cut 5 bases from V and 1 base from J, with 10 bases between. CDR3 in amino acids: CASSIRGGTDTQYF. The CDR3 nucleotides are TGTGCCAGCAGTATAAGGGGGGGCACAGATACGCAGTATTTT.

This clone occurred once. This chain uses TRBV27 with TRBJ1-6, with 10 bases fitting TRBD1. V trimming: 3 bases; J trimming: 10 bases; junction bases outside the gene matches: 6. This CDR3 is built from 15 residues. The germline gives CDR1 MNHEY, CDR2 SMNVEV (reference sequence). The CDR3 region is CASSFGTGVRSPLHF. CDR3 nucleotides: TGTGCCAGCAGTTTTGGGACAGGGGTAAGGTCACCCCTCCACTTT.

The genes are TRBV7-8 and TRBJ2-7, with TRBD1 as a possible D gene (5 bases). Trimming cost V 5 bases and J 3 bases, with 17 bases left between them. The CDR3 sequence is 15 residues long. Germline V lookup: CDR1 SGHVS, CDR2 FQNEAQ. This CDR3 is CASSPLTVNHYEQYF. In DNA form, the CDR3 reads TGTGCCAGCAGCCCGTTGACAGTTAACCACTACGAGCAGTACTTC.

The rearrangement joins TRBV7-6 to TRBJ2-5, with 8 bases matching TRBD1. The V and J ends lost 1 base and 5 bases, in that order; junction bases with no gene match: 3. The CDR3 runs to 14 residues. Germline assignment: CDR1 SGHVS and CDR2 FNYEAQ. CDR3 protein: CASSLEQGDETQYF. Here the CDR3 DNA reads TGTGCCAGCAGCTTAGAACAGGGGGATGAGACCCAGTACTTC. Together with reference TRBV7-6 and TRBJ2-5, the CDR3 gives the full variable domain: GAGVSQSPRYKVTKRGQDVALRCDPISGHVSLYWYRQALGQGPEFLTYFNYEAQQDKSGLPNDRFSAERPEGSISTLTIQRTEQRDSAMYRCASSLEQGDETQYFGPGTRLLVL.

J is TRBJ2-7 and V is TRBV27, with 14 bases aligning to TRBD2. The CDR3 totals 17 residues. Trimming at V came to 4 bases and at J to 4 bases, leaving 9 bases not matched to a gene. The germline V gene encodes CDR1 MNHEY and CDR2 SMNVEV (reference sequence). The DNA of the CDR3 is TGTGCCAGCAGTTCAGGACTAGCGGGAGGATTGTTGTACGAGCAGTACTTC. It translates to CASSSGLAGGLLYEQYF.

The chain recombines TRBV7-3 with TRBJ2-2; D uncertain. The germline V gene encodes CDR1 SGHTA and CDR2 FQGTGA. The CDR3 loop spans 13 amino acids. Trimming shortened V by 1 base and J by 4 bases, and 4 bases separated the two germline ends. The CDR3 protein is CASSLSVTGELFF. CDR3 DNA: TGTGCCAGCAGCTTAAGCGTCACCGGGGAGCTGTTTTTT.

There are a few counts of this clone. As DNA, the CDR3 is TGTGCCAGCAGTTTACTAGCGGATAGCACAGATACGCAGTATTTT. Amino acids: CASSLLADSTDTQYF. V gene TRBV6-5 combines with J gene TRBJ2-3; 8 bases line up with TRBD2. Trimming at V came to 4 bases and at J to 0 bases, leaving 3 bases not matched to a gene. Per germline, CDR1 MNHEY and CDR2 SVGAGI. The length of the CDR3 is 15 residues.

This clone has only a few counts. This rearrangement joins TRBV2 to TRBJ2-7; D possibly matches TRBD1 or TRBD2 (6 bases each). There are 15 residues in the CDR3. V lost 6 bases to trimming and J lost 5 bases, with 20 bases between them. In germline, CDR1 is SNHLY, CDR2 FYNNEI. The CDR3 here is CASREGGSAFHEQYF. The CDR3 coding sequence is TGTGCCAGCAGAGAGGGGGGAAGTGCATTCCACGAGCAGTACTTC.

The chain carries TRBV27 and TRBJ1-2; 7 bases match TRBD1. Germline lookup yields CDR1 MNHEY and CDR2 SMNVEV (reference sequence). J was trimmed by 0 bases and V by 5 bases; bases with no gene match: 9. The CDR3 extends over 16 amino acids. The CDR3 DNA follows: TGTGCCAGCAGTCCCTCACCCGGGACAGCTAACTATGGCTACACCTTC. Translated, it gives CASSPSPGTANYGYTF.

CDR3 nucleotide sequence: TGTGCCAGCAGTTCGTATCCAGGGGAGTCCTACGAGCAGTACTTC. Its protein product is CASSSYPGESYEQYF. The chain links TRBV6-5 to TRBJ2-7, with D perhaps TRBD1 (6 bases). CDR1 and CDR2 (germline): MNHEY, SVGAGI. V was pared by 4 bases and J by 1 base, with 14 bases between. The CDR3 extends over 15 amino acids.

The rearrangement joins TRBV5-1 to TRBJ2-7; 11 bases align to TRBD1. CDR1 SGHRS and CDR2 YFSETQ come from the germline V gene. Trimming removed 4 bases from V and 6 bases from J; junction bases left unmatched: 15. The CDR3 loop spans 17 amino acids. The CDR3 here is CASSTGETGTGGGEQYF. The CDR3 bases are TGCGCCAGCAGCACCGGAGAAACCGGGACAGGGGGGGGCGAGCAGTACTTC.

V usage is TRBV6-4 and J usage is TRBJ1-2; 8 bases align to TRBD1. CDR1 is MRHNA, CDR2 SNTAGT, per germline. The CDR3 loop spans 15 amino acids. The junction had 6 bases not matched to a gene; V was cut back by 2 bases and J by 4 bases. The CDR3 nucleotides read TGTGCCAGCAGTGACCCCGGGACAGGTGTCTATGGCTACACCTTC. Translated, it gives CASSDPGTGVYGYTF.

V is TRBV5-6 and J is TRBJ1-5; tentatively, D is TRBD1 (6 bases). Germline values: CDR1 SGHDT, CDR2 YYEEEE. V lost 3 bases, J lost 2 bases, and 15 bases lay in between. This CDR3 contains 16 residues. CDR3 residues: CASSSQEGGRNQPQHF. The CDR3 nucleotides read TGTGCCAGCAGCTCTCAGGAAGGGGGTCGCAATCAGCCCCAGCATTTT. Filled out from reference TRBV5-6 and TRBJ1-5, the complete variable domain reads DAGVTQSPTHLIKTRGQQVTLRCSPKSGHDTVSWYQQALGQGPQFIFQYYEEEERQRGNFPDRFSGHQFPNYSSELNVNALLLGDSALYLCASSSQEGGRNQPQHFGDGTRLSIL.

The V gene is TRBV4-1, the J gene TRBJ2-1, with 13 bases lining up with TRBD2. With V trimmed by 0 bases and J by 9 bases, 11 bases remained unmatched. Germline assignment: CDR1 MGHRA and CDR2 YSYEKL. This CDR3 spans 18 amino acids. The DNA of the CDR3 is TGCGCCAGCAGCCAAGATCCCCTACTAGCGGGAGGGCCGGGTGAGCAGTTCTTC. It is translated as CASSQDPLLAGGPGEQFF.

The genes are TRBV12-5 and TRBJ2-7; possible D gene TRBD1, 6 bases. Germline CDR1 and CDR2: LGHNT and FRNRAP. V was trimmed by 9 bases and J by 1 base, leaving 16 bases between them. The CDR3 loop spans 14 amino acids. The DNA of the CDR3 is TGTGCTAGCGGGATACAGGGACGATCCTACGAGCAGTACTTC. Its protein is CASGIQGRSYEQYF.

CDR3 nucleotide sequence: TGTGCCAGCAGGGCCGGGACAGCGGATCAGCCCCAGCATTTT. It is translated as CASRAGTADQPQHF. The chain uses TRBV5-4 and TRBJ1-5, with 7 bases fitting TRBD1. Trimming cost V 5 bases and J 5 bases; bases outside gene matches: 7. The CDR3 runs to 14 residues. Germline-derived CDR1 and CDR2 are SGHNT and YYREEE (reference sequence).

CDR3 region: CASSMLGYEQYF. In DNA form, the CDR3 reads TGTGCCAGTAGTATGTTGGGATACGAGCAGTACTTC. This chain uses TRBV19 with TRBJ2-7, with D unclear. Germline CDR1 is LNHDA and CDR2 is SQIVND (reference sequence). This CDR3 spans 12 amino acids. The ends were cut back, 3 bases at V and 4 bases at J, with 7 bases in the middle.

The chain links TRBV9 to TRBJ2-1; a possible D gene is TRBD2 (6 bases). The CDR3 length is 15 residues. Trimming cost V 1 base and J 8 bases, with 16 bases left between them. Germline V gene data show CDR1 as SGDLS and CDR2 as YYNGEE. The CDR3 loop reads CASSVFGGKGDEQFF. In DNA, the CDR3 is TGTGCCAGCAGCGTATTTGGCGGGAAAGGTGATGAGCAGTTCTTC. The full variable domain, rest sourced from reference TRBV9 and TRBJ2-1, is DSGVTQTPKHLITATGQRVTLRCSPRSGDLSVYWYQQSLDQGLQFLIQYYNGEERAKGNILERFSAQQFPDLHSELNLSSLELGDSALYFCASSVFGGKGDEQFFGPGTRLTVL.

The J gene is TRBJ1-4, the V gene TRBV27; unclear D gene. Trimming left V 6 bases short and J 8 bases short, with 7 bases between. The CDR3 has 11 amino acids. Germline V gene sequence: CDR1 MNHEY, CDR2 SMNVEV (reference sequence). The CDR3 region is CASSFGEKLFF. CDR3 in DNA: TGTGCCAGCAGCTTTGGAGAAAAACTGTTTTTT.

The chain employs TRBV4-1 and TRBJ2-3; 8 bases agree with TRBD2. This CDR3 is 18 amino acids long. V trimming: 1 base; J trimming: 0 bases; junction bases outside the gene matches: 9. Germline values: CDR1 MGHRA, CDR2 YSYEKL. Here the CDR3 reads CASSQGLAGILSTDTQYF. For the CDR3, the DNA is TGCGCCAGCAGCCAAGGGCTAGCGGGCATTTTGAGCACAGATACGCAGTATTTT.

The V gene is TRBV6-6, the J gene TRBJ1-5; D gene unclear. Germline CDR1 MNHNY, CDR2 SVGAGI (reference sequence). Trimming stripped 0 bases from V and 9 bases from J, with 9 bases between. The CDR3 is 13 amino acids. The CDR3 DNA reads TGTGCCAGCAGTTACTCGACCGACGGGCCCCAGCATTTT. Protein: CASSYSTDGPQHF.

The V call is TRBV5-1, the J call TRBJ1-1; D unresolved. This CDR3 spans 15 amino acids. The germline CDR1 and CDR2 sequences are SGHRS and YFSETQ. Trimming took 4 bases from V and 0 from J, leaving 13 bases between them. This CDR3 is CASSPRRLMNTEAFF. The CDR3 nucleotides read TGCGCCAGCAGCCCGCGGCGCCTGATGAACACTGAAGCTTTCTTT. Full variable domain (missing parts from reference TRBV5-1 and TRBJ1-1): KAGVTQTPRYLIKTRGQQVTLSCSPISGHRSVSWYQQTPGQGLQFLFEYFSETQRNKGNFPGRFSGRQFSNSRSEMNVSTLELGDSALYLCASSPRRLMNTEAFFGQGTRLTVV.

V gene TRBV5-4 combines with J gene TRBJ2-7; tentative D call: TRBD2 (5 bases). Trimming pared 0 bases from V and 7 bases from J, leaving 11 bases between. The CDR3 contains 13 residues. The germline V gene has CDR1 SGHNT and CDR2 YYREEE (reference sequence). CDR3: CASSLDGVGEQYF. The CDR3 nucleotides are TGTGCCAGCAGCTTGGACGGGGTTGGAGAGCAGTACTTC.